This TCR beta chain was captured by sequencing in a study of blood T cell repertoires in COVID-19. On the study more broadly: In each case, the material was cDNA or gDNA derived from T cells, B-cell-depleted T cells, or PBMCs.

In the original processing: Amplified reference gene primers provided the basis for estimating nucleated cell counts. TCRdb keeps only in-frame clones here, not all; method: immunoSEQ multiplex PCR. D and trimming come from the DNA, and the V and J calls and clone size come from that table. Of approximately 200,000 clones detected, approximately 80% appear once; the ten largest clones hold over 10%. The germline CDR1 and CDR2 sequences are DFQATT and SNEGSKA (reference sequence). V dropped 3 bases and J dropped 6 bases, with 21 bases sitting between them. The CDR3 length is 16 residues. The chain is built from TRBV20-1 and TRBJ1-5; D is perhaps TRBD1 (6 bases). The source material was peripheral blood. This receptor was taken from a woman aged 50 to 60 with acute or convalescent COVID-19. The CDR3 DNA is TGCAGTGCTAGTGGGGCCGAGGGGACACCCGGTCAGCCCCAGCATTTT. Amino acids: CSASGAEGTPGQPQHF.